Each of the 30 T cell receptor beta chains below was sequenced from the same sample in a study of Ad26.COV2.S vaccination and SARS-CoV-2 variants. Using immunoSEQ multiplex PCR, the repertoire was profiled, and TCRdb retains in-frame clones only, with some absent. The sample contains about 320,000 clones, roughly 90% of which appear only once. As for treatment: around 19 received Ad26.COV2.S at low or high dose, single or two shots; about 5 received placebo; per-sample allocation not given. Day 63 following the first vaccine or placebo injection was when the samples were taken. The input for sequencing was peripheral blood, taken in a trial of Ad26.COV2.S vaccine versus placebo. The receptors stem from a person aged 18-65 years who received the Ad26.COV2.S COVID-19 vaccine or a placebo.

This clone was observed once. This chain connects TRBV30 to TRBJ2-1; 8 bases align to TRBD1. This CDR3 region has 15 residues. Unmatched junction bases numbered 9, after V lost 1 base and J lost 7 bases. CDR1 GTSNPN and CDR2 SVGIG come from the germline V gene (reference sequence). CDR3: CAWSERTGLGNEQFF. CDR3 coding DNA: TGTGCCTGGAGTGAAAGGACAGGGTTAGGTAATGAGCAGTTCTTC.

To note about this clone: Other DNA sequences of this sample code for an identical CDR3. The J gene is TRBJ1-1, the V gene TRBV19, with a weak D call TRBD1 (5 bases). The V end was cut by 3 bases, the J end by 1 base, with 6 bases between. The V gene's germline CDR1 is LNHDA and CDR2 SQIVND (reference sequence). The CDR3 totals 13 residues. The CDR3 sequence: CASSIGANTEAFF. CDR3 DNA: TGTGCCAGTAGTATTGGGGCGAACACTGAAGCTTTCTTT. Full variable domain (remainder filled in from reference TRBV19 and TRBJ1-1): DGGITQSPKYLFRKEGQNVTLSCEQNLNHDAMYWYRQDPGQGLRLIYYSQIVNDFQKGDIAEGYSVSREKKESFPLTVTSAQKNPTAFYLCASSIGANTEAFFGQGTRLTVV.

This clone was detected only a few times. The chain carries TRBV4-1 and TRBJ1-6; a weak D match, TRBD1 (5 bases). Germline V lookup: CDR1 MGHRA, CDR2 YSYEKL. V was shortened by 0 bases and J by 9 bases, with 12 bases between the two germline ends. This CDR3 is 15 amino acids long. The CDR3 is CASSQDPGGSSPLHF. The CDR3 DNA is TGCGCCAGCAGCCAAGACCCGGGGGGGTCTTCACCCCTCCACTTT.

The chain couples TRBV5-6 to TRBJ1-5; D unclear. The CDR3 covers 13 residues. Germline V CDR1 and CDR2: SGHDT, YYEEEE. The V end was cut by 2 bases, the J end by 1 base, with 4 bases between. CDR3 in amino acids: CASSLSSNQPQHF. The CDR3 DNA sequence: TGTGCCAGCAGCTTATCAAGCAATCAGCCCCAGCATTTT.

This CDR3 is CASSYDEGFYGYTF. CDR3 DNA: TGTGCCAGCAGTTACGACGAGGGGTTCTATGGCTACACCTTC. V is TRBV6-5 and J is TRBJ1-2; a weak D match, TRBD1 (5 bases). Trimming left V 2 bases short and J 4 bases short, with 11 bases between. The CDR3 runs 14 residues. Germline loops: CDR1 MNHEY, CDR2 SVGAGI.

V usage is TRBV20-1 and J usage is TRBJ1-1; 7 bases align to TRBD1. Germline CDR1 is DFQATT and CDR2 is SNEGSKA (reference sequence). The CDR3 totals 16 residues. The V and J ends lost 3 bases and 0 bases, in that order; junction bases with no gene match: 10. The DNA of the CDR3 is TGCAGTGCTAGTCCCCGGGACAGCGTTATGAACACTGAAGCTTTCTTT. Protein: CSASPRDSVMNTEAFF.

CDR3 nucleotide sequence: TGTGCCAGCAGCGTAGGACAGGGTTTGACGACCTTC. Protein product: CASSVGQGLTTF. The rearrangement uses TRBV5-5 and TRBJ1-2; 8 positions match TRBD1. Germline-derived CDR1 and CDR2 are SGHKS and YYEKEE (reference sequence). V shed 4 bases, J shed 14 bases, and the junction held 10 bases outside the gene matches. This CDR3 region has 12 residues.

V gene TRBV18 combines with J gene TRBJ1-2, with 7 nucleotides matching TRBD1. This CDR3 comprises 13 residues. Germline CDR1 is KGHSH and CDR2 is LQKENI. Trimming at V came to 5 bases and at J to 2 bases, leaving 2 bases not matched to a gene. Here the CDR3 reads CASSEGANYGYTF. As DNA, the CDR3 is TGTGCCAGCTCAGAGGGGGCGAACTATGGCTACACCTTC.

The V call is TRBV6-5, the J call TRBJ1-2, with 8 nucleotides matching TRBD1. CDR1 and CDR2 from the germline V gene are MNHEY and SVGAGI. CDR3 length equals 14 residues. Trimming cost V 5 bases and J 4 bases; bases outside gene matches: 6. CDR3 coding DNA: TGTGCCAGCAGTATAGACAGGGGAGGCTATGGCTACACCTTC. Its translation is CASSIDRGGYGYTF.

The chain joins TRBV30 to TRBJ1-1; no clear D. Trimming removed 0 bases at V and 1 base at J, with 9 bases between. The CDR3 sequence is 14 residues long. Germline-derived CDR1 and CDR2 are GTSNPN and SVGIG (reference sequence). CDR3 coding DNA: TGTGCCTGGAGTGTAGGTTCGGGGAACACTGAAGCTTTCTTT. It codes for CAWSVGSGNTEAFF.

The chain joins TRBV19 to TRBJ2-1; 9 positions match TRBD1. The V and J ends lost 4 bases and 2 bases, in that order; junction bases with no gene match: 3. Germline CDR1 is LNHDA and CDR2 is SQIVND (reference sequence). CDR3 length: 15 amino acids. CDR3 sequence: CASSTDRGPYNEQFF. CDR3 sequence (DNA): TGTGCCAGTAGTACGGACAGGGGCCCCTACAATGAGCAGTTCTTC.

The CDR3 DNA reads TGCGCCAGCAGCCCCTTGGGTAATGAAAAACTGTTTTTT. This translates into CASSPLGNEKLFF. The rearrangement uses TRBV4-1 and TRBJ1-4; D is uncertain. V lost 4 bases, J lost 4 bases, and 7 bases lay in between. The CDR3 has 13 amino acids. Germline values: CDR1 MGHRA, CDR2 YSYEKL.

The chain uses TRBV10-3 and TRBJ2-2; 7 bases are shared with TRBD1. The CDR3 runs 12 residues. V lost 8 bases, J lost 6 bases, and 3 bases stayed unmatched. From germline, CDR1 is ENHRY and CDR2 SYGVKD. The CDR3 reads CAIGTGAGELFF. As DNA, the CDR3 is TGTGCCATCGGAACAGGGGCCGGGGAGCTGTTTTTT.

This chain links TRBV29-1 with TRBJ2-3; D gene ambiguous. V lost 7 bases to trimming and J lost 6 bases, with 11 bases between them. Germline CDR1 is SQVTM and CDR2 is ANQGSEA. The CDR3 consists of 11 residues. CDR3 amino acids: CSADNGDTQYF. In nucleotides, the CDR3 is TGCAGCGCCGATAATGGGGATACGCAGTATTTT.

This rearrangement joins TRBV7-9 to TRBJ1-6; the match to TRBD1 covers 7 bases. V lost 2 bases to trimming and J lost 8 bases; unmatched junction nucleotides: 3. The germline CDR1 and CDR2 sequences are SEHNR and FQNEAQ (reference sequence). The CDR3 is made up of 14 amino acids. The CDR3 DNA sequence: TGTGCCAGCAGCTTACAGGGGGACTATTCACCCCTCCACTTT. This gives the protein CASSLQGDYSPLHF.

The chain has TRBV6-6 and TRBJ2-1; 12 bases match TRBD2. The CDR3 has 15 residues. V was pared by 6 bases and J by 6 bases, with 6 bases of the junction left unmatched. From germline, CDR1 is MNHNY and CDR2 SVGAGI (reference sequence). The CDR3 nucleotides read TGTGCCAGCAGACGACTAGCGGGAGAAGGCAATGAGCAGTTCTTC. Its translation: CASRRLAGEGNEQFF.

This chain connects TRBV7-2 to TRBJ1-1; 9 nucleotides match TRBD1. The germline gives CDR1 SGHTA, CDR2 FQGNSA. CDR3 length equals 15 residues. V lost 5 bases, J lost 1 base, and 5 bases stayed unmatched. The CDR3 here is CASSPNRGRNTEAFF. The CDR3 region has the DNA TGTGCCAGCAGCCCAAACAGGGGGCGGAACACTGAAGCTTTCTTT.

This clone was seen only a few times. The chain couples TRBV6-5 to TRBJ2-2, with TRBD2 as a possible D gene (5 bases). With 0 bases removed from V and 2 bases from J, the gap between germline ends came to 10 bases. This CDR3 region has 16 residues. In germline, CDR1 is MNHEY, CDR2 SVGAGI. The CDR3 is CASSYSGELNTGELFF. The CDR3 DNA follows: TGTGCCAGCAGTTACTCTGGGGAGCTTAACACCGGGGAGCTGTTTTTT.

V usage is TRBV13 and J usage is TRBJ1-3; a weak D match, TRBD1 (5 bases). V shed 3 bases and J shed 0 bases, with 12 bases lying between them. CDR3 length: 16 residues. Germline V lookup: CDR1 PRHDT, CDR2 FYEKMQ (reference sequence). The DNA for the CDR3 is TGTGCCAGCAGCTTGGGACGGTACAACTCTGGAAACACCATATATTTT. It encodes CASSLGRYNSGNTIYF.

The chain employs TRBV15 and TRBJ1-6; D gene ambiguous. V was cut by 0 bases and J by 9 bases, with 15 bases left in between. Germline assignment: CDR1 LNHNV and CDR2 YYDKDF (reference sequence). There are 16 residues in the CDR3. The CDR3 DNA reads as TGTGCCACCAGCAGAGATCGGTCGTTGGGGAGTTCACCCCTCCACTTT. It is translated as CATSRDRSLGSSPLHF.

This rearrangement joins TRBV19 to TRBJ2-1; D not certain. Trimming left V 0 bases short and J 5 bases short, with 17 bases between. The CDR3 runs to 17 residues. Germline V gene lookup returns CDR1 LNHDA and CDR2 SQIVND (reference sequence). This CDR3 reads CASSIEERKPLDNEQFF. The CDR3 region has the DNA TGTGCCAGTAGTATAGAAGAAAGGAAGCCCCTCGACAATGAGCAGTTCTTC. The whole variable domain, remainder taken from reference TRBV19 and TRBJ2-1, is DGGITQSPKYLFRKEGQNVTLSCEQNLNHDAMYWYRQDPGQGLRLIYYSQIVNDFQKGDIAEGYSVSREKKESFPLTVTSAQKNPTAFYLCASSIEERKPLDNEQFFGPGTRLTVL.

Here the CDR3 DNA reads TGTGCCAGCAGCATCGCAGTGAATTCCTACGAGCAGTACTTC. Translating it yields CASSIAVNSYEQYF. The chain uses TRBV11-2 and TRBJ2-7; the D is unclear. The CDR3 length is 14 residues. V lost 5 bases and J 1 base, leaving 12 bases between the germline ends. Germline-derived CDR1 and CDR2 are SGHAT and FQNNGV.

V is TRBV5-1 and J is TRBJ2-7; 8 bases are a match to TRBD2. The germline V gene has CDR1 SGHRS and CDR2 YFSETQ. The CDR3 is 15 amino acids. Germline trimming cut 4 bases from V and 3 bases from J; bases unmatched to any gene: 9. CDR3 amino acids: CASSLSGAAYYEQYF. In nucleotides, the CDR3 is TGCGCCAGCAGCCTTAGCGGGGCGGCCTACTACGAGCAGTACTTC.

V usage is TRBV19 and J usage is TRBJ2-4; D gene ambiguous. The CDR3 has 15 residues. Germline assignment: CDR1 LNHDA and CDR2 SQIVND (reference sequence). Trimming stripped 6 bases from V and 0 bases from J, with 12 bases between. CDR3 loop: CASRNTGLAKNIQYF. For the CDR3, the DNA is TGTGCCAGTAGGAATACTGGCTTAGCCAAAAACATTCAGTACTTC.

The chain combines TRBV28 with TRBJ1-1, with unresolved D. The CDR3 runs 14 residues. CDR1 and CDR2 (germline): MDHEN, SYDVKM. The CDR3 nucleotides are TGTGCTATAGTGTCTTATAAATGGAACACTGAAGCTTTCTTT. As protein: CAIVSYKWNTEAFF.

The chain recombines TRBV2 with TRBJ1-1, with TRBD1 as a possible D gene (5 bases). There are 15 residues in the CDR3. The ends were cut back, 4 bases at V and 6 bases at J, with 18 bases in the middle. From germline, CDR1 is SNHLY and CDR2 FYNNEI. The CDR3 here is CASSVGQKRGAEAFF. CDR3 DNA: TGTGCCAGCAGTGTTGGTCAAAAACGGGGCGCTGAAGCTTTCTTT. Complete variable domain (other parts from reference TRBV2 and TRBJ1-1): EPEVTQTPSHQVTQMGQEVILRCVPISNHLYFYWYRQILGQKVEFLVSFYNNEISEKSEIFDDQFSVERPDGSNFTLKIRSTKLEDSAMYFCASSVGQKRGAEAFFGQGTRLTVV.

The chain joins TRBV7-9 to TRBJ2-5, with 13 bases identical to TRBD2. Germline values: CDR1 SEHNR, CDR2 FQNEAQ (reference sequence). V dropped 0 bases and J dropped 5; count of bases not matched to a gene: 6. The CDR3 has 17 residues. CDR3 nucleotide sequence: TGTGCCAGCAGCTTAGCTCGGACTAGCGGGAGCATGGAGACCCAGTACTTC. This gives the protein CASSLARTSGSMETQYF.

This sequence joins TRBV4-1 and TRBJ1-1; D is undetermined. The germline V gene encodes CDR1 MGHRA and CDR2 YSYEKL. V was cut by 0 bases and J by 6 bases, with 5 bases left in between. The length of the CDR3 is 12 residues. The CDR3 sequence: CASSQDRAEAFF. CDR3 DNA sequence: TGCGCCAGCAGCCAAGATAGAGCTGAAGCTTTCTTT.

This clone was observed a single time. V and J are TRBV29-1 and TRBJ2-3; D is perhaps TRBD2 (5 bases). CDR3 length equals 12 residues. Germline-derived CDR1 and CDR2 are SQVTM and ANQGSEA. The ends were cut back, 2 bases at V and 4 bases at J, with 7 bases in the middle. CDR3 DNA sequence: TGCAGCGTTGAATCGGGGTCAGATACGCAGTATTTT. It codes for CSVESGSDTQYF.

This clone was observed a handful of times. The chain is built from TRBV6-5 and TRBJ1-1, with TRBD1 matching over 10 bases. The CDR3 loop spans 13 amino acids. The V gene end was trimmed by 6 bases and the J gene end by 6 bases; junction bases not matched to a gene: 4. Looked up from germline, CDR1 is MNHEY and CDR2 is SVGAGI. The CDR3 region has the DNA TGTGCCAGCAGCCAGGACAGGGGGGCTGAAGCTTTCTTT. This translates into CASSQDRGAEAFF.